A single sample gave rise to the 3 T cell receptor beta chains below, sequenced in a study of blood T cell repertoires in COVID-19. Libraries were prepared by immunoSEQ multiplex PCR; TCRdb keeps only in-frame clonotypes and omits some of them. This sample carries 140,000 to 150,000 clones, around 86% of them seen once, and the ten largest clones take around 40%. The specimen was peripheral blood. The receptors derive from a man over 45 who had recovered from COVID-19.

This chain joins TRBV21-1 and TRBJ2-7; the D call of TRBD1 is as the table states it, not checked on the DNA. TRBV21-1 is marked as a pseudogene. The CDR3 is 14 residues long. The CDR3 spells CASSHRDTSYEQYF. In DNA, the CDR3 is TGTGCCAGCAGCCATCGGGACACGAGCTACGAGCAGTACTTC.

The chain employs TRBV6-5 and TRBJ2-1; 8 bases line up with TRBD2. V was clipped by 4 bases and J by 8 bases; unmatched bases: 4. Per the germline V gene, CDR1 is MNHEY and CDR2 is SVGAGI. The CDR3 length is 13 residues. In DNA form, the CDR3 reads TGTGCCAGCAGTTTCACGGGGGGGGATGAGCAGTTCTTC. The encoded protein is CASSFTGGDEQFF.

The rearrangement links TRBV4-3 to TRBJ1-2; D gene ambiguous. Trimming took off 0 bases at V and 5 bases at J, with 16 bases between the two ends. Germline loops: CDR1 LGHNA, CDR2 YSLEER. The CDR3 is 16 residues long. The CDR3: CASSQDSGDPGYGYTF. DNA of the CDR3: TGCGCCAGCAGCCAAGACAGCGGCGATCCAGGATATGGCTACACCTTC.